The clone carrying this TCR beta chain was found a few times. Its antigen is not known. The sample originates from a study of beta chain features in type 1 diabetes. Study context: There were some 110 million sorted cells examined across all samples.

Reverse transcribing all isolated RNA meant expressed TCRB transcripts were sequenced. Assay: immunoSEQ multiplex PCR; the TCRdb copy retains only in-frame clones and omits some. The data show around 360,000 clones, about 12% seen once. Germline values: CDR1 SEHNR, CDR2 FQNEAQ (reference sequence). Trimming stripped 3 bases from V and 2 bases from J, with 21 bases between. This CDR3 is built from 18 residues. Study-level findings and limits: Researchers report that Type 1 diabetes patients had moderately but significantly shorter TCRB CDR3s across all four CD4+ subsets.

The genes are TRBV7-9 and TRBJ2-3; D is ambiguous. This clonotype was obtained from a woman between 18 and 30 years old with type 1 diabetes. Sequencing was done on a sample of naive CD4+ T cells from blood. The CDR3 DNA reads as TGTGCCAGCAGCTTTCTTAGAAGAGGTCCGGGTCCCACAGATACGCAGTATTTT. Translating gives CASSFLRRGPGPTDTQYF.